A selection of T cell receptor beta chains follows, all from one sample in a study of cytomegalovirus exposure and HLA in healthy donors. Some clones are missing from TCRdb's copy, which holds only in-frame ones; the method was immunoSEQ multiplex PCR. Among 130,000 or so clones, roughly 91% were seen once, and the ten largest hold about 3%. Input material: PBMCs. These receptors came from a man aged 30 to 45 in good health and CMV-seronegative. Both conserved end residues are part of each CDR3. The order of the fields is CDR3 DNA, CDR3 protein, clone size, V gene, J gene, D gene. A D gene is named only where the DNA matches it firmly. Size tells how often a clone was seen (once, few, many) or the class of an expanded clone, and some rows leave it out.

CDR3 DNA: TGTGCCAGCAGTGAAACGGGTCCGTGGGGCTACACCTTC
CDR3 protein: CASSETGPWGYTF
clone size: .
V gene: TRBV6-1
J gene: TRBJ1-2
D gene: .

CDR3 DNA: TGCGCCAGCAGTTTCACAGGGGACCCTGAAGCTTTCTTT
CDR3 protein: CASSFTGDPEAFF
clone size: .
V gene: TRBV5-1
J gene: TRBJ1-1
D gene: TRBD1

CDR3 DNA: TGTGCCAGCAGTGGACAAATTAATGAAAAACTGTTTTTT
CDR3 protein: CASSGQINEKLFF
clone size: once
V gene: TRBV28
J gene: TRBJ1-4
D gene: .

CDR3 DNA: TGTGCCAGCAGCCTAAGACAGGGAGGAGAAAAACTGTTTTTT
CDR3 protein: CASSLRQGGEKLFF
clone size: .
V gene: TRBV7-2
J gene: TRBJ1-4
D gene: TRBD1

CDR3 DNA: TGCGCCAGCAGTCTGACCGGGACAGGGATTGAAGCTTTCTTT
CDR3 protein: CASSLTGTGIEAFF
clone size: .
V gene: TRBV10-2
J gene: TRBJ1-1
D gene: TRBD1

CDR3 DNA: TGCGCCAGCAGCTCAGGGGATGCTAATGAAAAACTGTTTTTT
CDR3 protein: CASSSGDANEKLFF
clone size: .
V gene: TRBV5-1
J gene: TRBJ1-4
D gene: .

CDR3 DNA: TGTGCCAGCAGTCTGACAGGTAGCCCCCCCTACGAGCAGTACTTC
CDR3 protein: CASSLTGSPPYEQYF
clone size: .
V gene: TRBV6-5
J gene: TRBJ2-7
D gene: .

CDR3 DNA: TGTGCCAGCAGCTTAGAGGGACAGACGTGGGGCTACACCTTC
CDR3 protein: CASSLEGQTWGYTF
clone size: .
V gene: TRBV11-2
J gene: TRBJ1-2
D gene: TRBD1

CDR3 DNA: TGTGCCAGCAGTTTTACAGGGTCGGAAGCCGGGGAGCTGTTTTTT
CDR3 protein: CASSFTGSEAGELFF
clone size: .
V gene: TRBV7-2
J gene: TRBJ2-2
D gene: .

CDR3 DNA: TGTGCCAGCAGCTTAGGAGAGGACAGATACTATGGCTACACCTTC
CDR3 protein: CASSLGEDRYYGYTF
clone size: .
V gene: TRBV7-8
J gene: TRBJ1-2
D gene: .

CDR3 DNA: TGTGCCAGCAGTTCAGGGGGAGAGACCCAGTACTTC
CDR3 protein: CASSSGGETQYF
clone size: .
V gene: TRBV6-5
J gene: TRBJ2-5
D gene: TRBD1

CDR3 DNA: TGTGCCAGCAGCTTGGCAGGCTCGGATGAGCAGTTCTTC
CDR3 protein: CASSLAGSDEQFF
clone size: once
V gene: TRBV5-4
J gene: TRBJ2-1
D gene: .

CDR3 DNA: TGCAGCGTTGAATCGGGGGCTGGGGCCAACGTCCTGACTTTC
CDR3 protein: CSVESGAGANVLTF
clone size: .
V gene: TRBV29-1
J gene: TRBJ2-6
D gene: .

CDR3 DNA: TGTGCCAGCAGCTTAGGCCTAGCGGGGGGCGGCATCTACGAGCAGTACTTC
CDR3 protein: CASSLGLAGGGIYEQYF
clone size: .
V gene: TRBV7-2
J gene: TRBJ2-7
D gene: TRBD2

CDR3 DNA: TGTGCCAGCAGCCAAGCGCGACAGGGGTTTGGCTACACCTTC
CDR3 protein: CASSQARQGFGYTF
clone size: .
V gene: TRBV14
J gene: TRBJ1-2
D gene: TRBD1

CDR3 DNA: TGTGCCAGCAGCCCGGGCGAGGGGGGGCTAGCGGGTAATGAGCAGTTCTTC
CDR3 protein: CASSPGEGGLAGNEQFF
clone size: .
V gene: TRBV5-4
J gene: TRBJ2-1
D gene: TRBD2

CDR3 DNA: TGCGCCAGCAGCTTGAGACAACAGATTCCTGGGGCCAACGTCCTGACTTTC
CDR3 protein: CASSLRQQIPGANVLTF
clone size: once
V gene: TRBV5-1
J gene: TRBJ2-6
D gene: .

CDR3 DNA: TGTGCCAGCACGGACAGGGGAGAGGACACTGAAGCTTTCTTT
CDR3 protein: CASTDRGEDTEAFF
clone size: few
V gene: TRBV14
J gene: TRBJ1-1
D gene: TRBD1

CDR3 DNA: TGTGCCAGCACCTCCCCACCGGGTCCTAACGGCGAGCAGTACTTC
CDR3 protein: CASTSPPGPNGEQYF
clone size: .
V gene: TRBV7-9
J gene: TRBJ2-7
D gene: .

CDR3 DNA: TGTGCCAGCACCTCAACAGCATCTCGAGCTTTCTTT
CDR3 protein: CASTSTASRAFF
clone size: once
V gene: TRBV5-6
J gene: TRBJ1-1
D gene: .

CDR3 DNA: TGTGCCAGTCTCGGTGGGGCCCTCACAGATACGCAGTATTTT
CDR3 protein: CASLGGALTDTQYF
clone size: few
V gene: TRBV19
J gene: TRBJ2-3
D gene: .

CDR3 DNA: TGTGCCAGTAGTCTAACAGGGGGCGGCGGCTACACCTTC
CDR3 protein: CASSLTGGGGYTF
clone size: once
V gene: TRBV19
J gene: TRBJ1-2
D gene: TRBD1

CDR3 DNA: TGTGCCAGTAGTATCGGCGGTTTGCCCCTCCACTTT
CDR3 protein: CASSIGGLPLHF
clone size: few
V gene: TRBV19
J gene: TRBJ1-6
D gene: .

CDR3 DNA: TGTGCCAGCAGTGTGTACCGGGACAAGGAGACCCAGTACTTC
CDR3 protein: CASSVYRDKETQYF
clone size: .
V gene: TRBV2
J gene: TRBJ2-5
D gene: .

CDR3 DNA: TGTGCCAGCAGTAAAAGACAGGGCGGGACCTACGAGCAGTACTTC
CDR3 protein: CASSKRQGGTYEQYF
clone size: .
V gene: TRBV27
J gene: TRBJ2-7
D gene: .

CDR3 DNA: TGTGCCACCAGCAGAGATGCCGGGGACAGGTCCTACGAGCAGTACTTC
CDR3 protein: CATSRDAGDRSYEQYF
clone size: .
V gene: TRBV15
J gene: TRBJ2-7
D gene: TRBD1

CDR3 DNA: TGTGCCAGCAGTCCCCGGACAGTGTGGGATGAAAAACTGTTTTTT
CDR3 protein: CASSPRTVWDEKLFF
clone size: .
V gene: TRBV28
J gene: TRBJ1-4
D gene: .

CDR3 DNA: TGTGCCATCAGTGAAACGGGGGCAGATACGCAGTATTTT
CDR3 protein: CAISETGADTQYF
clone size: .
V gene: TRBV10-3
J gene: TRBJ2-3
D gene: .

CDR3 DNA: TGTGCCAGCAGGACCCTCAGGGGGCGAAGGAATAACACTGAAGCTTTCTTT
CDR3 protein: CASRTLRGRRNNTEAFF
clone size: once
V gene: TRBV11-2
J gene: TRBJ1-1
D gene: TRBD1

CDR3 DNA: TGTGCCATCAGTGGAGACAGGGGCGGCCACTATGGCTACACCTTC
CDR3 protein: CAISGDRGGHYGYTF
clone size: few
V gene: TRBV10-3
J gene: TRBJ1-2
D gene: TRBD1

CDR3 DNA: TGTGCCACCAGCAGAGCGCCGGCGGGGGGACGCACAGATACGCAGTATTTT
CDR3 protein: CATSRAPAGGRTDTQYF
clone size: .
V gene: TRBV15
J gene: TRBJ2-3
D gene: TRBD2

CDR3 DNA: TGTGCCAGTAGTCCACGGACAGATCATGGCTACACCTTC
CDR3 protein: CASSPRTDHGYTF
clone size: .
V gene: TRBV19
J gene: TRBJ1-2
D gene: .

CDR3 DNA: TGTGCCAGCACCAGACAGGGAACAGTAAACACCGGGGAGCTGTTTTTT
CDR3 protein: CASTRQGTVNTGELFF
clone size: .
V gene: TRBV2
J gene: TRBJ2-2
D gene: TRBD1

CDR3 DNA: TGTGCCAGCAGCTTAAGACAGAACTCCTACGAGCAGTACTTC
CDR3 protein: CASSLRQNSYEQYF
clone size: .
V gene: TRBV7-2
J gene: TRBJ2-7
D gene: .

CDR3 DNA: TGTGCCAGCAGCTTAATACTTAATTCCTACGAGCAGTACTTC
CDR3 protein: CASSLILNSYEQYF
clone size: .
V gene: TRBV7-8
J gene: TRBJ2-7
D gene: .

CDR3 DNA: TGTGCCAGCAGCCCGTCGGCCTACAATGAGCAGTTCTTC
CDR3 protein: CASSPSAYNEQFF
clone size: .
V gene: TRBV7-9
J gene: TRBJ2-1
D gene: .

CDR3 DNA: TGCAGCGTTGGGCAATCAGGGAACTATGGCTACACCTTC
CDR3 protein: CSVGQSGNYGYTF
clone size: .
V gene: TRBV29-1
J gene: TRBJ1-2
D gene: .

CDR3 DNA: TGTGCCAGTAGCCCTCAGGGGTTCTCCGGCGAGCAGTACTTC
CDR3 protein: CASSPQGFSGEQYF
clone size: .
V gene: TRBV19
J gene: TRBJ2-7
D gene: .

CDR3 DNA: TGTGCCAGCAGCTTTCGTCGCGGGAACCAAGAGACCCAGTACTTC
CDR3 protein: CASSFRRGNQETQYF
clone size: .
V gene: TRBV7-2
J gene: TRBJ2-5
D gene: .

CDR3 DNA: TGTGCCAGCAGCCCCGAAGCGGGCCCCGAGGATACGCAGTATTTT
CDR3 protein: CASSPEAGPEDTQYF
clone size: .
V gene: TRBV7-3
J gene: TRBJ2-3
D gene: .

CDR3 DNA: TGTGCCAGCACTGGCAGGGGCGCAGATACGCAGTATTTT
CDR3 protein: CASTGRGADTQYF
clone size: .
V gene: TRBV2
J gene: TRBJ2-3
D gene: .

CDR3 DNA: TGTGCTTTCCGGGGATCTAGCACAGATACGCAGTATTTT
CDR3 protein: CAFRGSSTDTQYF
clone size: .
V gene: TRBV7-9
J gene: TRBJ2-3
D gene: .

CDR3 DNA: TGCGCCAGCAGCCAAACCGGGACAGGGCCCTACGAGCAGTACTTC
CDR3 protein: CASSQTGTGPYEQYF
clone size: .
V gene: TRBV4-1
J gene: TRBJ2-7
D gene: TRBD1

CDR3 DNA: TGTGCCAGCAGCCAAGTGCCGAGACAGGGGTTGTTGAGCAATCAGCCCCAGCATTTT
CDR3 protein: CASSQVPRQGLLSNQPQHF
clone size: .
V gene: TRBV14
J gene: TRBJ1-5
D gene: TRBD1

CDR3 DNA: TGCGCCAGCGATTGGGCGGGGTACTACGAGCAGTACTTC
CDR3 protein: CASDWAGYYEQYF
clone size: .
V gene: TRBV5-1
J gene: TRBJ2-7
D gene: .